This is a list of T cell receptor beta chains from one sample in a study of long-term antiretroviral therapy in people with HIV. This table comes from immunoSEQ multiplex PCR, and its TCRdb copy is limited to in-frame clones, with some not included. The repertoire includes approximately 33,000 clones, roughly 85% of them detected once, and approximately 3.8% sits in the top ten. The source material was unsorted PBMCs, sampled 0.8 years before starting antiretroviral therapy. These TCRs come from a man aged 18 to 30 with HIV. Both conserved end residues are part of each CDR3. Each record gives: J gene, D gene, V gene, clone size, CDR3 DNA, CDR3 protein. The D gene is left open where the match is weak. Clone size, where shown, is once, few, many, or a class for clones that have expanded.

TRBJ2-3	.	TRBV4-1	.	TGCGCCAGCAGCCAAGACGGCTCAGGAACTAGCACAGATACGCAGTATTTT	CASSQDGSGTSTDTQYF
TRBJ2-7	TRBD2	TRBV7-2	.	TGTGCCAGCAGCCTTCGACTAGCGGGGGTCTCCTACGAGCAGTACTTC	CASSLRLAGVSYEQYF
TRBJ1-5	.	TRBV5-6	once	TGTGCCAGCAGCTTGCAGGGGAGGTTGGGCAATCAGCCCCAGCATTTT	CASSLQGRLGNQPQHF
TRBJ2-7	TRBD2	TRBV6-6	.	TGTGCCAGCAGTCCCGCGGGCGCGGGGGGGCCCGGCGAGCAGTACTTC	CASSPAGAGGPGEQYF
TRBJ2-7	.	TRBV4-3	.	TGCGCCAGCAGCCAAGATGTAGGGGCCCTTCGGGTCTACGAGCAGTACTTC	CASSQDVGALRVYEQYF
TRBJ1-3	.	TRBV7-2	.	TGTGCCAGCAGCTTAGCAACAGTCTCTGGAAACACCATATATTTT	CASSLATVSGNTIYF
TRBJ2-2	TRBD1	TRBV2	once	TGTGCCAGCAGTACGGGACAGGATAGTGTGGGGGAGCTGTTTTTT	CASSTGQDSVGELFF
TRBJ1-4	.	TRBV25-1	.	TGTGCCAGCAGTATTCGGTTTAATGAAAAACTGTTTTTT	CASSIRFNEKLFF
TRBJ2-2	.	TRBV7-9	once	TGTGCCAGCAGCTTAGTTCGGACAGACATGAACACCGGGGAGCTGTTTTTT	CASSLVRTDMNTGELFF
TRBJ2-1	.	TRBV7-3	.	TGTGCCAGCAGCTTAAATCCTAGGGACAATGAGCAGTTCTTC	CASSLNPRDNEQFF
TRBJ1-2	.	TRBV27	once	TGTGCCAGCAGCCCGGGACGGTTGGATGGCTACACCTTC	CASSPGRLDGYTF
TRBJ2-3	TRBD2	TRBV6-1	.	TGTGCCAGCAGTGCCCCTAGCGGGGGGAGAGATACGCAGTATTTT	CASSAPSGGRDTQYF
TRBJ2-2	.	TRBV6-1	.	TGTGCCAGCAGGGTAGGACACAACACCGGGGAGCTGTTTTTT	CASRVGHNTGELFF
TRBJ2-7	.	TRBV4-1	.	TGCGCCAGCAGCCAAGACCCTGTGGTGCAGGGCCCTCCCTACGAGCAGTACTTC	CASSQDPVVQGPPYEQYF
TRBJ1-4	.	TRBV30	once	TGTGCCTGGAGTCCACGGGGGATCTATGAAAAACTGTTTTTT	CAWSPRGIYEKLFF
TRBJ2-3	.	TRBV4-1	few	TGCGCCAGCAGCCAAATACTAGCTCCTCTCGATACGCAGTATTTT	CASSQILAPLDTQYF
TRBJ2-5	.	TRBV11-2	.	TGTGCCAGCAGCTCCCCCCCTAGCGAAGAGACCCAGTACTTC	CASSSPPSEETQYF
TRBJ1-4	.	TRBV2	.	TGTGCCAGCAGGACGGGCGAAAAACTGTTTTTT	CASRTGEKLFF
TRBJ1-2	TRBD1	TRBV19	few	TGTGCCAGCGCGACAGGGCCCGCTAACTATGGCTACACCTTC	CASATGPANYGYTF
TRBJ1-5	.	TRBV7-2	few	TGTGCCAGCAGCTTAGGAGCACGGGTTGAAGAGCCCCAGCATTTT	CASSLGARVEEPQHF
TRBJ2-1	.	TRBV27	few	TGTGCCAGCAGTTTAGGGCACAATGAGCAGTTCTTC	CASSLGHNEQFF
TRBJ2-1	.	TRBV7-3	.	TGTGCCAGCAGCTTAAGGTCTCAAGCGGGCCCCTACAATGAGCAGTTCTTC	CASSLRSQAGPYNEQFF
TRBJ2-3	TRBD2	TRBV2	.	TGTGCCAGCAGTGGGGTGGGCGGGAGCCTCCTGGACGCGCAGTATTTT	CASSGVGGSLLDAQYF
TRBJ2-1	.	TRBV27	.	TGTGCCAGCAGTGGTGGGCGTCCCCTCTACAATGAGCAGTTCTTC	CASSGGRPLYNEQFF
TRBJ2-5	.	TRBV6-1	.	TGTGCCAGCAGTGTTCTAGCCTTGGAGACCCAGTACTTC	CASSVLALETQYF
TRBJ2-1	.	TRBV12-5	.	TGTGCTAGTGGTTTGGGGAGCCCCGAGGGGCATGAGCAGTTCTTC	CASGLGSPEGHEQFF
TRBJ2-1	.	TRBV7-8	.	TGTGCCAGCAGCTTGGTAGGCACAGCGACGTACAATGAGCAGTTCTTC	CASSLVGTATYNEQFF
TRBJ1-1	TRBD1	TRBV5-1	.	TGCGCCAGCAGCCCCCGGACAGGGAACACTGAAGCTTTCTTT	CASSPRTGNTEAFF
TRBJ1-4	.	TRBV30	.	TGTGCCTGGAGTGGTTTAGGGGAAAAACTGTTTTTT	CAWSGLGEKLFF
TRBJ1-2	.	TRBV7-8	once	TGTGCCAGCAGCTTAGTTCCTGAATCCGGCTACACCTTC	CASSLVPESGYTF
TRBJ1-1	.	TRBV5-6	.	TGTGCCAGCAGCAGGCGAGGGGGAATCGGCACTGAAGCTTTCTTT	CASSRRGGIGTEAFF
TRBJ1-1	.	TRBV19	.	TGTGCCAGTAGTATAGATCGGAGGGAAGCTTTCTTT	CASSIDRREAFF
TRBJ1-1	.	TRBV7-8	.	TGTGCCAGCAGCTTAGCGCTCAGGGTGGGTGAAGCTTTCTTT	CASSLALRVGEAFF
TRBJ2-3	.	TRBV30	once	TGTGCCTGGAGTAAGGGGACGACTTTATTT	CAWSKGTTLF
TRBJ1-5	.	TRBV19	.	TGTGCCAGTAGTCTGGGCGGAGGGGCTAATCAGCCCCAGCATTTT	CASSLGGGANQPQHF
TRBJ1-2	.	TRBV6-5	few	TGTGCCAGCAGTTCAGGACAGCGAGCTAACTATGGCTACACCTTC	CASSSGQRANYGYTF
TRBJ2-3	TRBD2	TRBV7-9	.	TGTGCCAGCAGCCCAGCGGGAGGCGGGGGGGCTCCAGATACGCAGTATTTT	CASSPAGGGGAPDTQYF
TRBJ2-1	TRBD2	TRBV9	.	TGTGCCAGCAGCGGGGGACTAGCGGGAGTCGGGGAGCAGTTCTTC	CASSGGLAGVGEQFF
TRBJ2-7	.	TRBV7-2	.	TGTGCCAGCAGCTTAGGGGGGGCGTCGGGGGAGCAGTACTTC	CASSLGGASGEQYF
TRBJ2-3	.	TRBV20-1	.	TGCAGTGCTATTGGCGAAGTTACGCAGTATTTT	CSAIGEVTQYF
TRBJ2-4	.	TRBV27	.	TGTGCCAGCAGTTTACGGGGGGCCAAAAACATTCAGTACTTC	CASSLRGAKNIQYF
TRBJ2-6	.	TRBV30	.	TGTGCCTGGAGTGTGGACTCTGGGGCCAACGTCCTGACTTTC	CAWSVDSGANVLTF
TRBJ2-3	.	TRBV30	once	TGTGCCTGGAGTGGGGGCACAGATACGCAGTATTTT	CAWSGGTDTQYF
TRBJ2-1	TRBD2	TRBV5-1	once	TGCGCCAGCAGCTTGAGGGGCGGGGGGTCCAGCTCCTACAATGAGCAGTTCTTC	CASSLRGGGSSSYNEQFF
TRBJ2-3	.	TRBV7-9	.	TGTGCCAGCAGCTTACCTACGGGGTCTGGAGTCGATACGCAGTATTTT	CASSLPTGSGVDTQYF
TRBJ2-7	.	TRBV6-1	few	TGTGCCAGCAGTGAAGCCGGATCCCCCTCCTACGAGCAGTACTTC	CASSEAGSPSYEQYF
TRBJ1-5	.	TRBV7-2	.	TGTGCCAGCAGCTTAGGAGGGGAGCACCAGCCCCAGCATTTT	CASSLGGEHQPQHF
TRBJ1-6	.	TRBV7-2	few	TGTGCCAGCCGACGGGACAACAATTCACCCCTCCACTTT	CASRRDNNSPLHF
TRBJ1-1	.	TRBV7-9	.	TGTGCCAGCAGCTCCTTCGGGACAACTACGAACACTGAAGCTTTCTTT	CASSSFGTTTNTEAFF
TRBJ2-7	.	TRBV13	.	TGTGCCAGCAGCCCCGTGTTCGCCAGCGGAACCTACGAGCAGTACTTC	CASSPVFASGTYEQYF
TRBJ1-1	.	TRBV29-1	once	TGCAGCGTTGAAGAAGGGGTGGAAACTGAAGCTTTCTTT	CSVEEGVETEAFF
TRBJ2-7	.	TRBV4-2	.	TGTGCCAGCAGCCAAGAAGAAAGAGGTAGCTCCTACGAGCAGTACTTC	CASSQEERGSSYEQYF
TRBJ2-3	.	TRBV4-3	.	TGCGCCAGCAGCCAGGCACCGACAGATACGCAGTATTTT	CASSQAPTDTQYF
TRBJ2-1	.	TRBV6-1	once	TGTGCCAGCAGCATAACAGGGAGAGTTGAGCAGTTCTTC	CASSITGRVEQFF
TRBJ1-4	TRBD1	TRBV28	.	TGTGCCAGCATAGCCCGGACAGGGTCGCTGGAAAAACTGTTTTTT	CASIARTGSLEKLFF